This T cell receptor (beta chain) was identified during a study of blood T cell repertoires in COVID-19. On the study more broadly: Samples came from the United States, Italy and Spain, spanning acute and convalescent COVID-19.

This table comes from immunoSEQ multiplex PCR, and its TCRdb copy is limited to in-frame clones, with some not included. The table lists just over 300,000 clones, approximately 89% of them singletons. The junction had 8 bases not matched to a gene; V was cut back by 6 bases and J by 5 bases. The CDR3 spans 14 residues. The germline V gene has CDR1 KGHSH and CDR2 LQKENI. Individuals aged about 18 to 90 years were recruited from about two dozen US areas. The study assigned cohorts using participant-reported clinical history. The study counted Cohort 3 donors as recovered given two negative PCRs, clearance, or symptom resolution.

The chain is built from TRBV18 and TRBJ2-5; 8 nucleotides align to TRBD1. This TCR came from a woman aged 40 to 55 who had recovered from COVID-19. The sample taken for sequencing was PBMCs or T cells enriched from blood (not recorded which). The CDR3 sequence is CASSRTGQLETQYF. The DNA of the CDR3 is TGTGCCAGCTCGCGGACAGGGCAGCTGGAGACCCAGTACTTC. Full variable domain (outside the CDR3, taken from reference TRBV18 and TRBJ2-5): NAGVMQNPRHLVRRRGQEARLRCSPMKGHSHVYWYRQLPEEGLKFMVYLQKENIIDESGMPKERFSAEFPKEGPSILRIQQVVRGDSAAYFCASSRTGQLETQYFGPGTRLLVL.